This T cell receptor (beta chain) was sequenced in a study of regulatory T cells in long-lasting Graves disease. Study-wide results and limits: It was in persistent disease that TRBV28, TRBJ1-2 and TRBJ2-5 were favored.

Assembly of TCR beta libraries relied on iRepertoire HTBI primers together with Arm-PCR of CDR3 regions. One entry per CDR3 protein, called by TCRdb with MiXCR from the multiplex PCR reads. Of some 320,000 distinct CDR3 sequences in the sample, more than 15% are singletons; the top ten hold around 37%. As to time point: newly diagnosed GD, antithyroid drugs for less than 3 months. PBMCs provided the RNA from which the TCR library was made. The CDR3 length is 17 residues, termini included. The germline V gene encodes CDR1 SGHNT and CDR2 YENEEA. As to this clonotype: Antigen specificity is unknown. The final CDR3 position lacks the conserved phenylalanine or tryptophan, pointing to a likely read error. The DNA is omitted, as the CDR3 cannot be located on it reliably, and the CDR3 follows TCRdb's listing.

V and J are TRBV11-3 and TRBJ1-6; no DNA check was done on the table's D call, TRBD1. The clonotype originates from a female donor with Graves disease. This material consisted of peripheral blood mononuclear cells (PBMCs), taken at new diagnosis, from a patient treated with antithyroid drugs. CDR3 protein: CASREEGGASPYSPLLL.